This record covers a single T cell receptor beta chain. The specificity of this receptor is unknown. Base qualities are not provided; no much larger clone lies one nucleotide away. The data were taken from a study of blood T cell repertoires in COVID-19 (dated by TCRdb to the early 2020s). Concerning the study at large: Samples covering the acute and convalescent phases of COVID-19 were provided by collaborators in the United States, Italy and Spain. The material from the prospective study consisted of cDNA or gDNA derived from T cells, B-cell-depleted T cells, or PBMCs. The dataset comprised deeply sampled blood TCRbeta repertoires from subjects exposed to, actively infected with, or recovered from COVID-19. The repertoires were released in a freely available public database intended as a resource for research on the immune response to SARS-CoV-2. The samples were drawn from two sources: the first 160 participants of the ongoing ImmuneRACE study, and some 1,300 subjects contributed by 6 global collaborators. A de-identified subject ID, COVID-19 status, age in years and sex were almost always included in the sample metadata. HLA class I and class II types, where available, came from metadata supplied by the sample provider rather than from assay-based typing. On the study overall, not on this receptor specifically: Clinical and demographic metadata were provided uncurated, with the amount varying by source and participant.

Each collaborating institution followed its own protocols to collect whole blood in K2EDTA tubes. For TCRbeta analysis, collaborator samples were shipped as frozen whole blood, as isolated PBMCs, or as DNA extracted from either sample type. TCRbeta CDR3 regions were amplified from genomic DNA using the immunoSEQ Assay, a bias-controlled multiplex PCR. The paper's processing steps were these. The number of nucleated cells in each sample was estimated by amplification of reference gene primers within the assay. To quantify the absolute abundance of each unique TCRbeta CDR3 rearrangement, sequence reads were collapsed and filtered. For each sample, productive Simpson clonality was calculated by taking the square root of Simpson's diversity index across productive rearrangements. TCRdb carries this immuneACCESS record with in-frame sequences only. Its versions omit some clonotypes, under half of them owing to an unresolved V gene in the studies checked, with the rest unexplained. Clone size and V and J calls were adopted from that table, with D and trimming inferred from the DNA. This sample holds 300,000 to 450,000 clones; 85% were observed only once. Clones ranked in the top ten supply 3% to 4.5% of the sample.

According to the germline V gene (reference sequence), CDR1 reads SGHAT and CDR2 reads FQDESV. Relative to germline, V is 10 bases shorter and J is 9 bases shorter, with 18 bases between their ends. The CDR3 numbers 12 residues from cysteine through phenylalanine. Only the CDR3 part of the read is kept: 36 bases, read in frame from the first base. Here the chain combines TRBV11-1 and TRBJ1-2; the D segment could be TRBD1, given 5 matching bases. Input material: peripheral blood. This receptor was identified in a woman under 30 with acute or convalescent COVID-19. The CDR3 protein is CAIRGTDFSYTF. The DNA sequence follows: TGTGCCATCCGCGGGACCGACTTTAGCTACACCTTC.